Described below is a single T cell receptor beta chain sequence and its context. Its recognized antigen is unknown. No much larger clone is present one base from it, and per-base qualities are unavailable. From a lookup of the germline V gene, CDR1 and CDR2 are MGHRA and YSYEKL. Trimming accounts for 1 base at V and 5 bases at J, while the number of junction bases matched to no gene is 7. Reading from cysteine to phenylalanine, the CDR3 counts 15 amino acids. Only the CDR3 DNA is retained, 45 bases long and in frame from the first base. Libraries came from the immunoSEQ multiplex PCR assay. TCRdb provides this immuneACCESS table in a form limited to in-frame rearrangements. Some clones are lacking; in checked studies, under half of them reflect an unresolved V gene, and why the rest are absent is not known. The sample records around 39,000 clones, around 94% of which are singletons. The ten largest clones take up less than 1.5% of the sample.

This sample was taken from a study of T cell changes during pregnancy in multiple sclerosis (dated by TCRdb to the late 2010s). With regard to the full study: In women with multiple sclerosis, the researchers looked at how the T cell repertoire shifted as pregnancy progressed.

The rearranged chain carries TRBV4-1 and TRBJ2-5; 7 of the junction bases match TRBD1. The sequence derives from a female donor with multiple sclerosis, enrolled in a pregnancy study. Material for sequencing was PBMCs (not recorded whether the cells were cultured). The CDR3 is CASSQGEVGQETQYF. The nucleotide sequence reads as follows: TGCGCCAGCAGCCAAGGAGAAGTGGGACAGGAGACCCAGTACTTC.